One and the same sample provided the 7 T cell receptor beta chains below, sequenced in a study of shared clonotypes between healthy human individuals. The repertoire was sequenced with immunoSEQ multiplex PCR; TCRdb's copy has only in-frame clones and lacks some. The sample records around 690,000 clones, 90% being singletons. The sample was memory CD8+ T cells from PBMCs. Stated subset: CD45RO+ cells pooled with CCR7-negative TemRA cells. The receptors here all came from a young man in good health. Some clones in this sample may be carry-over from other donors' samples.

This chain links TRBV4-3 with TRBJ1-2; D is uncertain. The CDR3 spans 13 residues. V shed 1 base and J shed 5 bases, with 8 bases lying between them. Germline lookup yields CDR1 LGHNA and CDR2 YSLEER. The CDR3 loop is CASSQGPGYGYTF. CDR3 nucleotides: TGCGCCAGCAGCCAAGGCCCTGGTTATGGCTACACCTTC.

The gene calls are TRBV28 and TRBJ2-7; tentatively, D is TRBD1 (7 bases). From germline, CDR1 is MDHEN and CDR2 SYDVKM. The CDR3 is made up of 20 amino acids. The V end was cut by 4 bases, the J end by 2 bases, with 30 bases between. The CDR3 DNA is TGTGCCAGCAGTTACCCTTTTCGACAGGGTTTTAGCGGACCCCCCTACGAGCAGTACTTC. Translating it yields CASSYPFRQGFSGPPYEQYF.

This clone has just one count. The J gene is TRBJ2-2, the V gene TRBV9; 9 nucleotides line up with TRBD1. Trimming cost V 4 bases and J 3 bases; bases outside gene matches: 10. The CDR3 is made up of 17 amino acids. CDR1 SGDLS and CDR2 YYNGEE come from the germline V gene. The CDR3 DNA sequence: TGTGCCAGCAGCCCCATCGGGACAGGGCGGGACACCGGGGAGCTGTTTTTT. Amino acid sequence: CASSPIGTGRDTGELFF.

This clone was found once. The gene calls are TRBV7-2 and TRBJ2-3; 10 nucleotides align to TRBD2. Trimming cost V 1 base and J 0 bases; bases outside gene matches: 4. The CDR3 spans 17 residues. Germline V gene data show CDR1 as SGHTA and CDR2 as FQGNSA. DNA of the CDR3: TGTGCCAGCAGCTTAGGGCTTAGCGGGGGGAGCACAGATACGCAGTATTTT. This encodes CASSLGLSGGSTDTQYF. Full variable domain (rest looked up from reference TRBV7-2 and TRBJ2-3): GAGVSQSPSNKVTEKGKDVELRCDPISGHTALYWYRQSLGQGLEFLIYFQGNSAPDKSGLPSDRFSAERTGGSVSTLTIQRTQQEDSAVYLCASSLGLSGGSTDTQYFGPGTRLTVL.

The rearrangement links TRBV2 to TRBJ2-7; D is perhaps TRBD1 or TRBD2 (5 bases each). This CDR3 is 13 amino acids long. Germline assignment: CDR1 SNHLY and CDR2 FYNNEI. The CDR3 loop is CATQAGAGWEQYF. In DNA form, the CDR3 reads TGTGCAACCCAGGCCGGGGCGGGCTGGGAGCAGTACTTC.

The chain carries TRBV28 and TRBJ1-1, with a weak D call TRBD1 (6 bases). CDR3 length: 15 amino acids. The V end lost 2 bases, the J end lost 3 bases, and 13 bases lay between the germline ends. Germline CDR1 is MDHEN and CDR2 is SYDVKM. The CDR3 protein is CASSLGEGVYTEAFF. The CDR3 DNA sequence: TGTGCCAGCAGTTTAGGAGAGGGGGTTTACACTGAAGCTTTCTTT.

The chain has TRBV7-9 and TRBJ2-5; D possibly uses TRBD1 or TRBD2 (5 bases each). V shed 5 bases and J shed 4 bases, with 11 bases lying between them. In germline, CDR1 is SEHNR, CDR2 FQNEAQ (reference sequence). The CDR3 runs 13 residues. Here the CDR3 reads CASSHGTVETQYF. The DNA of the CDR3 is TGTGCCAGCAGCCACGGGACGGTAGAGACCCAGTACTTC.